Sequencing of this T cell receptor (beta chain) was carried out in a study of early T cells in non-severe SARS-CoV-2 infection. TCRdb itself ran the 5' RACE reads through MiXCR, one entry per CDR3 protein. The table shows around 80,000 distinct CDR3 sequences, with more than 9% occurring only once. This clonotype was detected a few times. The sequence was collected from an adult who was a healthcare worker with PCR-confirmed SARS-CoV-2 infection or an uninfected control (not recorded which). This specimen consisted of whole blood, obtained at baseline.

This chain's CDR3 is CAWKTGAGGAGYTF. DNA of the CDR3: TGTGCCTGGAAGACCGGGGCAGGGGGCGCGGGCTACACCTTC. This sequence joins TRBV30 and TRBJ1-2; TRBD1 agrees at 8 bases. The CDR3 has 14 residues. V shed 4 bases and J 8 bases; nucleotides not matched to a gene: 12. Germline CDR1 GTSNPN, CDR2 SVGIG (reference sequence).